One and the same sample provided the 32 T cell receptor beta chains below, sequenced in a study of blood T cell repertoires in COVID-19. The data were produced by immunoSEQ multiplex PCR, yet TCRdb's version contains in-frame clones alone and is incomplete. The data show roughly 160,000 clones, with around 83% seen just once and 5% to 6% held by the top ten. The specimen sequenced was peripheral blood. The receptors shown here come from a woman aged 50 to 60 with COVID-19, enrolled during active disease.

This clone was found many times. The chain carries TRBV4-1 and TRBJ1-6; 8 bases map to TRBD1. This CDR3 is built from 14 residues. The junction had 6 bases not matched to a gene; V was cut back by 4 bases and J by 10 bases. Per germline, CDR1 MGHRA and CDR2 YSYEKL. This CDR3 is CASSRTGSPSPLHF. CDR3 bases: TGCGCCAGCAGCCGGACAGGGTCACCCTCACCCCTCCACTTT.

This chain uses TRBV4-2 with TRBJ1-4; the match to TRBD1 covers 7 bases. Germline CDR1 and CDR2: LGHNA and YNFKEQ. There are 17 residues in the CDR3. The V gene end was trimmed by 0 bases and the J gene end by 0 bases; junction bases not matched to a gene: 4. Here the CDR3 reads CASSQERDSSTNEKLFF. The CDR3 nucleotides read TGTGCCAGCAGCCAAGAGAGGGACAGTTCAACTAATGAAAAACTGTTTTTT.

This chain links TRBV19 with TRBJ1-1; 7 bases are a match to TRBD1. CDR1 LNHDA and CDR2 SQIVND come from the germline V gene (reference sequence). CDR3 size: 15 residues. The trim removed 4 bases at V and 3 bases at J, leaving 8 bases unmatched. CDR3 sequence: CASSTGDRMDTEAFF. The CDR3 DNA sequence: TGTGCCAGTAGTACCGGGGACAGAATGGACACTGAAGCTTTCTTT.

This clone was detected once. The chain uses TRBV2 and TRBJ2-6; TRBD1 might be the D (8 bases). V was pared by 6 bases and J by 2 bases, with 17 bases between. Germline V gene lookup returns CDR1 SNHLY and CDR2 FYNNEI. The CDR3 sequence is 17 residues long. In DNA form, the CDR3 reads TGTGCCAGCAGCGCCGGACAGGGAGGGACTGGGGCCAACGTCCTGACTTTC. Protein: CASSAGQGGTGANVLTF.

This rearrangement joins TRBV5-1 to TRBJ2-2; tentative D call: TRBD1 (5 bases). CDR3 size: 14 residues. Trimming shortened V by 1 base and J by 5 bases, and 9 bases separated the two germline ends. Germline V lookup: CDR1 SGHRS, CDR2 YFSETQ. CDR3 DNA: TGCGCCAGCAGCTTGCCAGGGCAGACCGGGGAGCTGTTTTTT. It specifies CASSLPGQTGELFF.

The chain combines TRBV30 with TRBJ1-1; D not certain. From germline, CDR1 is GTSNPN and CDR2 SVGIG (reference sequence). The CDR3 has 12 amino acids. V lost 2 bases and J 10 bases, leaving 14 bases between the germline ends. The CDR3 DNA sequence: TGTGCCTGGAGTAGCAGCCAGGTCGTAGCTTTCTTT. It yields the protein CAWSSSQVVAFF. The full variable domain, with the rest looked up from reference TRBV30 and TRBJ1-1, is SQTIHQWPATLVQPVGSPLSLECTVEGTSNPNLYWYRQAAGRGLQLLFYSVGIGQISSEVPQNLSASRPQDRQFILSSKKLLLSDSGFYLCAWSSSQVVAFFGQGTRLTVV.

This chain links TRBV30 with TRBJ1-2; 12 bases are a match to TRBD1. J lost 4 bases, V lost 0 bases, and 6 bases had no gene match. The CDR3 sequence is 16 residues long. Germline V gene lookup returns CDR1 GTSNPN and CDR2 SVGIG (reference sequence). This chain's CDR3 is CAWSVGTGGVGYGYTF. Here the CDR3 DNA reads TGTGCCTGGAGTGTTGGGACAGGGGGCGTAGGCTATGGCTACACCTTC.

The chain carries TRBV5-1 and TRBJ1-2; 7 bases align to TRBD1. The trim removed 3 bases at V and 7 bases at J, leaving 6 bases unmatched. Per the germline V gene, CDR1 is SGHRS and CDR2 is YFSETQ. This CDR3 has 13 residues. The CDR3 nucleotides are TGCGCCAGCAGCTCAGACAGGGTGGGTGGCTACACCTTC. Residues: CASSSDRVGGYTF. Filled out from reference TRBV5-1 and TRBJ1-2, the complete variable domain reads KAGVTQTPRYLIKTRGQQVTLSCSPISGHRSVSWYQQTPGQGLQFLFEYFSETQRNKGNFPGRFSGRQFSNSRSEMNVSTLELGDSALYLCASSSDRVGGYTFGSGTRLTVV.

This clone came up a few times. Other DNA sequences within the sample encode an identical CDR3. The rearrangement joins TRBV5-1 to TRBJ1-4; 7 bases match TRBD1. V was pared by 0 bases and J by 3 bases, with 2 bases of the junction left unmatched. The germline V gene encodes CDR1 SGHRS and CDR2 YFSETQ. The CDR3 covers 15 residues. The CDR3 region is CASSLGQGPNEKLFF. DNA of the CDR3: TGCGCCAGCAGCTTGGGACAGGGCCCTAATGAAAAACTGTTTTTT.

The chain combines TRBV7-3 with TRBJ1-4; D remains ambiguous. V lost 3 bases to trimming and J lost 7 bases, with 9 bases between them. Germline loops: CDR1 SGHTA, CDR2 FQGTGA. The CDR3 has 13 residues. Written as DNA, the CDR3 is TGTGCCAGCAGCTTCTCGCCGGGTGAAAAACTGTTTTTT. It translates to CASSFSPGEKLFF.

This chain uses TRBV30 with TRBJ2-7, with 9 positions matching TRBD1. The CDR3 spans 15 residues. With 0 bases clipped from V and 0 bases from J, the junction kept 3 bases outside the gene matches. Looked up from germline, CDR1 is GTSNPN and CDR2 is SVGIG (reference sequence). CDR3 DNA: TGTGCCTGGAGTGTATACAGGGGGCTCTCCTACGAGCAGTACTTC. It translates to CAWSVYRGLSYEQYF.

The chain has TRBV10-1 and TRBJ2-5; the match to TRBD1 covers 10 bases. The V gene's germline CDR1 is WNHNN and CDR2 SYGVQD (reference sequence). The CDR3 spans 14 residues. V was clipped by 6 bases and J by 3 bases; unmatched bases: 4. This CDR3 is CASSAGTGEETQYF. The CDR3 DNA follows: TGCGCCAGCAGCGCCGGGACAGGGGAAGAGACCCAGTACTTC.

J is TRBJ1-1 and V is TRBV30; D call uncertain. This CDR3 has 13 residues. V shed 0 bases and J shed 0 bases, with 5 bases lying between them. Germline CDR1 is GTSNPN and CDR2 is SVGIG (reference sequence). The CDR3 reads CAWSVPVNTEAFF. The CDR3 nucleotides read TGTGCCTGGAGTGTACCAGTGAACACTGAAGCTTTCTTT.

The chain links TRBV28 to TRBJ2-3; D is possibly TRBD2 (7 bases). Per the germline V gene, CDR1 is MDHEN and CDR2 is SYDVKM. The length of the CDR3 is 16 residues. Trimming removed 3 bases at V and 2 bases at J, with 15 bases between. CDR3 sequence (DNA): TGTGCCAGCAGTTTCGATAGGGGGGGTCTCACAGATACGCAGTATTTT. Encoded protein: CASSFDRGGLTDTQYF.

The chain uses TRBV28 and TRBJ1-3; D call uncertain. The CDR3 contains 13 residues. Trimming left V 5 bases short and J 4 bases short, with 9 bases between. CDR1 is MDHEN and CDR2 is SYDVKM in the germline V gene. In DNA, the CDR3 is TGTGCCAGCAGTCTCCCGCGAGGAAACACCATATATTTT. Translating it yields CASSLPRGNTIYF.

The chain is built from TRBV7-2 and TRBJ2-2; TRBD2 matches at 7 bases. The CDR3 has 15 residues. Trimming at V came to 3 bases and at J to 3 bases, leaving 4 bases not matched to a gene. Germline values: CDR1 SGHTA, CDR2 FQGNSA. The CDR3 DNA is TGTGCCAGCAGCTTGATGACTAGCCACACCGGGGAGCTGTTTTTT. Its protein product is CASSLMTSHTGELFF.

Concerning this clone: Other DNA sequences from this sample encode an identical CDR3 as well. The genes are TRBV2 and TRBJ2-7; D unclear. The V gene lost 3 bases and the J gene lost 2 bases, with 5 bases spanning the gap. The germline V gene encodes CDR1 SNHLY and CDR2 FYNNEI. CDR3 size: 12 residues. The CDR3 DNA follows: TGTGCCAGCAGTGACCAGGCCTACGAGCAGTACTTC. It is translated as CASSDQAYEQYF.

The table lists this clone with a count of one. This chain uses TRBV7-9 with TRBJ2-1; D gene unclear. The CDR3 covers 12 residues. The germline V gene encodes CDR1 SEHNR and CDR2 FQNEAQ (reference sequence). Trimming took off 4 bases at V and 7 bases at J, with 8 bases between the two ends. The DNA for the CDR3 is TGTGCCAGCAGCTCAGGATGGAATGAGCAGTTCTTC. It is translated as CASSSGWNEQFF.

This chain links TRBV10-3 with TRBJ1-5, with 10 bases that match TRBD1. The V gene's germline CDR1 is ENHRY and CDR2 SYGVKD. The CDR3 is 14 amino acids. V lost 5 bases and J lost 4; bases outside the gene matches: 2. The CDR3 here is CAISRTGGNQPQHF. The CDR3 DNA is TGTGCCATCAGTCGGACAGGGGGGAATCAGCCCCAGCATTTT.

The V and J genes are TRBV7-9 and TRBJ1-2; TRBD1 matches 10 bases. The CDR3 consists of 14 residues. Germline trimming cut 5 bases from V and 3 bases from J; bases unmatched to any gene: 3. Per the germline V gene, CDR1 is SEHNR and CDR2 is FQNEAQ (reference sequence). The CDR3 DNA sequence: TGTGCCAGCAGCCCGGGGACAGGGGACTATGGCTACACCTTC. This translates into CASSPGTGDYGYTF.

The CDR3 loop reads CASSRTSGDTGELFF. The DNA of the CDR3 is TGTGCCAGCAGTCGGACTAGCGGGGACACCGGGGAGCTGTTTTTT. The chain has TRBV6-2 or TRBV6-3 and TRBJ2-2; 12 bases are a match to TRBD2. Germline CDR1 is MNHEY and CDR2 is SVGEGT. J lost 3 bases, V lost 5 bases, and 1 base had no gene match. The CDR3 has 15 amino acids.

This clone was counted once. J is TRBJ1-5 and V is TRBV5-4, with D possibly matching TRBD1 (5 bases). The CDR3 runs 13 residues. In germline, CDR1 is SGHNT, CDR2 YYREEE (reference sequence). Deletions cut 4 bases from V and 3 bases from J, with 8 bases between. This chain's CDR3 is CASSADNNQPQHF. The CDR3 nucleotides are TGTGCCAGCAGCGCGGACAACAATCAGCCCCAGCATTTT.

This rearrangement joins TRBV6-5 to TRBJ1-1; possible D gene TRBD1, 6 bases. Germline V gene data show CDR1 as MNHEY and CDR2 as SVGAGI. The V and J ends lost 4 bases and 1 base respectively, with 7 bases between them. The CDR3 extends over 13 amino acids. In DNA form, the CDR3 reads TGTGCCAGCAGTTCGACAGGGAACACTGAAGCTTTCTTT. Protein product: CASSSTGNTEAFF.

The chain couples TRBV6-5 to TRBJ2-3; weak D call: TRBD2 (6 bases). The CDR3 runs to 14 residues. Germline CDR1 and CDR2: MNHEY and SVGAGI. The V end was cut by 0 bases, the J end by 3 bases, with 7 bases between. CDR3 region: CASSYSRGTDTQYF. In DNA, the CDR3 is TGTGCCAGCAGTTACTCCCGGGGGACAGATACGCAGTATTTT.

The genes are TRBV4-1 and TRBJ2-3; possible D gene TRBD2, 6 bases. The CDR3 sequence is 14 residues long. The germline V gene encodes CDR1 MGHRA and CDR2 YSYEKL. Trimming left V 0 bases short and J 3 bases short, with 7 bases between. The CDR3 here is CASSQDGGTDTQYF. The CDR3 DNA reads TGCGCCAGCAGCCAAGATGGGGGGACAGATACGCAGTATTTT.

The J gene is TRBJ2-2, the V gene TRBV7-6, with D unresolved. The V end was cut by 0 bases, the J end by 0 bases, with 8 bases between. In germline, CDR1 is SGHVS, CDR2 FNYEAQ. This CDR3 region has 16 residues. CDR3 loop: CASSLASPANTGELFF. CDR3 nucleotides: TGTGCCAGCAGCTTAGCTAGCCCTGCGAACACCGGGGAGCTGTTTTTT.

The V call is TRBV9, the J call TRBJ2-7, with TRBD1 matching over 9 bases. Trimming took 0 bases from V and 1 from J; bases not matched to a gene: 5. CDR3 length: 16 amino acids. Germline values: CDR1 SGDLS, CDR2 YYNGEE. The CDR3 DNA reads TGTGCCAGCAGCGTAGCCACGGGGACAGGGTCCTACGAGCAGTACTTC. It encodes CASSVATGTGSYEQYF.

The gene calls are TRBV9 and TRBJ2-3; a possible D gene is TRBD1 (5 bases). This CDR3 spans 13 amino acids. Germline-derived CDR1 and CDR2 are SGDLS and YYNGEE. The V end was cut by 0 bases, the J end by 5 bases, with 7 bases between. CDR3 residues: CASSVADRDTQYF. In nucleotides, the CDR3 is TGTGCCAGCAGCGTAGCAGACAGAGATACGCAGTATTTT.

V and J are TRBV30 and TRBJ2-5; 9 bases line up with TRBD1. Germline V gene lookup returns CDR1 GTSNPN and CDR2 SVGIG (reference sequence). V lost 5 bases and J lost 2; bases outside the gene matches: 3. The CDR3 loop spans 13 amino acids. The CDR3 DNA follows: TGTGCCTGGCGGACAGGGGTTCAAGAGACCCAGTACTTC. Encoded protein: CAWRTGVQETQYF.

This sequence joins TRBV6-5 and TRBJ1-5; D not certain. The CDR3 spans 13 residues. Germline CDR1 and CDR2: MNHEY and SVGAGI. V lost 6 bases, J lost 2 bases, and 8 bases lay in between. The CDR3 is CASSFERNQPQHF. The CDR3 coding sequence is TGTGCCAGCAGCTTCGAGCGCAATCAGCCCCAGCATTTT.

This clone has more than one count but fewer than ten. The CDR3 sequence is CASRTPGNTIYF. In DNA, the CDR3 is TGTGCCTCCCGGACACCTGGAAACACCATATATTTT. The chain carries TRBV30 and TRBJ1-3; D is perhaps TRBD1 (5 bases). Trimming left V 7 bases short and J 2 bases short, with 9 bases between. CDR3 length: 12 amino acids. Germline V gives CDR1 GTSNPN, CDR2 SVGIG (reference sequence).

This chain links TRBV18 with TRBJ1-5, with 8 nucleotides matching TRBD1. V shed 4 bases and J 7 bases; nucleotides not matched to a gene: 3. The CDR3 length is 13 residues. CDR1 is KGHSH and CDR2 is LQKENI in the germline V gene. The DNA of the CDR3 is TGTGCCAGCTCACAGGACAGGGAGCAGCCCCAGCATTTT. This translates into CASSQDREQPQHF.